The 26 T cell receptor beta chains presented below share a single source sample, sequenced in a study of T cells after yellow fever vaccination. TCRdb itself ran the 5' RACE reads through MiXCR, one entry per CDR3 protein. The profile shows some 500,000 distinct CDR3 sequences, roughly 13% of them singletons. The material was PBMCs, obtained on the day of the yellow fever booster vaccination. Receptor source: a young man who received the YFV17D yellow fever vaccine.

This clonotype was found a few times. The chain has TRBV7-2 and TRBJ2-3; 8 bases are shared with TRBD2. The CDR3 covers 16 residues. The V and J ends lost 6 bases and 0 bases, in that order; junction bases with no gene match: 8. CDR1 and CDR2 (germline): SGHTA, FQGNSA. As DNA, the CDR3 is TGTGCCAGCAGGTTTACTAGCGGAGTTAGCACAGATACGCAGTATTTT. Protein sequence: CASRFTSGVSTDTQYF. The whole variable domain, remainder taken from reference TRBV7-2 and TRBJ2-3, is GAGVSQSPSNKVTEKGKDVELRCDPISGHTALYWYRQSLGQGLEFLIYFQGNSAPDKSGLPSDRFSAERTGGSVSTLTIQRTQQEDSAVYLCASRFTSGVSTDTQYFGPGTRLTVL.

This clonotype was detected ten times or more. This chain connects TRBV2 to TRBJ2-1, with 7 bases that match TRBD2. The germline V gene encodes CDR1 SNHLY and CDR2 FYNNEI. Trimming took 3 bases from V and 5 from J; bases not matched to a gene: 4. There are 14 residues in the CDR3. The CDR3 loop reads CASSEVAGHNEQFF. For the CDR3, the DNA is TGTGCCAGCAGTGAGGTAGCGGGCCACAATGAGCAGTTCTTC.

The chain carries TRBV3-1 and TRBJ1-1, with D possibly matching TRBD1 (5 bases). Trimming took off 0 bases at V and 0 bases at J, with 17 bases between the two ends. The CDR3 sequence is 18 residues long. Germline V CDR1 and CDR2: LGHDT, YNNKEL (reference sequence). The CDR3 here is CASSQDLVPDSMNTEAFF. The DNA of the CDR3 is TGTGCCAGCAGCCAAGATCTAGTTCCCGACAGTATGAACACTGAAGCTTTCTTT.

This clonotype appeared many times. The chain employs TRBV12-3 or TRBV12-4 and TRBJ2-1, with D perhaps matching TRBD2 (6 bases). Trimming cost V 5 bases and J 2 bases, with 13 bases left between them. This CDR3 spans 15 amino acids. The CDR3 DNA follows: TGTGCCAGCAGTCGAGTAGCGGCTCCCTACAATGAGCAGTTCTTC. Translating it yields CASSRVAAPYNEQFF.

This clonotype turned up a few times. The V gene is TRBV20-1, the J gene TRBJ2-5; unclear D gene. The CDR3 covers 12 residues. V gave up 5 bases and J gave up 4 bases, with 11 bases separating them. Germline V gene lookup returns CDR1 DFQATT and CDR2 SNEGSKA (reference sequence). The CDR3 region is CSARSAIETQYF. As DNA, the CDR3 is TGCAGTGCTCGTTCAGCAATAGAGACCCAGTACTTC.

In this sample, this clonotype turned up a few times. V is TRBV6-5 and J is TRBJ2-1, with D possibly being TRBD1 or TRBD2 (5 bases each). Germline assignment: CDR1 MNHEY and CDR2 SVGAGI. V lost 0 bases, J lost 10 bases, and 16 bases lay in between. The CDR3 contains 15 residues. The CDR3 sequence: CASSYSPGTAQEQFF. The CDR3 DNA reads TGTGCCAGCAGTTACTCGCCCGGGACGGCCCAAGAGCAGTTCTTC.

This chain connects TRBV14 to TRBJ1-6, with D uncertain. Germline CDR1 and CDR2: SGHDN and FVKESK. CDR3 size: 14 residues. V was shortened by 2 bases and J by 7 bases, with 9 bases between the two germline ends. The CDR3 spells CASSQRRPNSPLHF. CDR3 DNA sequence: TGTGCCAGCAGCCAAAGGCGGCCGAATTCACCCCTCCACTTT.

The CDR3: CASSFSFGGAPTDTQYF. For the CDR3, the DNA is TGTGCCAGCAGCTTCTCGTTCGGGGGAGCCCCCACAGATACGCAGTATTTT. The genes are TRBV11-2 and TRBJ2-3, with a weak D call TRBD2 (6 bases). There are 17 residues in the CDR3. Germline CDR1 is SGHAT and CDR2 is FQNNGV. V gave up 3 bases and J gave up 2 bases, with 18 bases separating them.

At least ten counts were recorded for this clonotype. The rearrangement links TRBV5-1 to TRBJ2-3; unclear D gene. Deletions cut 0 bases from V and 0 bases from J, with 8 bases between. CDR1 and CDR2 from the germline V gene are SGHRS and YFSETQ. This CDR3 has 15 residues. CDR3 nucleotide sequence: TGCGCCAGCAGCTTGGTAATTACTAGCACAGATACGCAGTATTTT. It specifies CASSLVITSTDTQYF.

The rearrangement uses TRBV2 and TRBJ2-7, with D tentatively TRBD2 (5 bases). Trimming removed 8 bases from V and 0 bases from J, with 14 bases in between. Germline V gene sequence: CDR1 SNHLY, CDR2 FYNNEI. The CDR3 runs to 14 residues. CDR3: CASGVGVVSYEQYF. In DNA form, the CDR3 reads TGTGCCAGCGGGGTCGGGGTGGTCTCCTACGAGCAGTACTTC.

This clonotype has a handful of counts. The rearrangement links TRBV6-1 to TRBJ2-2, with D possibly being TRBD1 (5 bases). The V end was cut by 6 bases, the J end by 3 bases, with 14 bases between. Germline V CDR1 and CDR2: MNHNS, SASEGT. This CDR3 contains 15 residues. CDR3 DNA: TGTGCCAGCAGAGAACAGGCAGGAGACACCGGGGAGCTGTTTTTT. Its protein product is CASREQAGDTGELFF.

This clonotype was seen a few times. The CDR3 loop reads CASSSGKRVGRNTEAFF. The CDR3 region has the DNA TGTGCCAGCAGTTCTGGAAAAAGGGTAGGACGGAACACTGAAGCTTTCTTT. J is TRBJ1-1 and V is TRBV6-5; D not certain. Germline V gives CDR1 MNHEY, CDR2 SVGAGI. CDR3 length equals 17 residues. Between the trimmed V and J ends, which lost 4 bases and 1 base, there was a span of 19 bases.

The V gene is TRBV25-1, the J gene TRBJ1-1, with D possibly being TRBD1 (5 bases). Germline CDR1 is MGHDK and CDR2 is SYGVNS. Between the trimmed V and J ends, which lost 1 base and 10 bases, there was a span of 7 bases. This CDR3 has 11 amino acids. CDR3 in amino acids: CASSESGGAFF. DNA of the CDR3: TGTGCCAGCAGTGAATCGGGGGGAGCTTTCTTT.

This clonotype was counted only a few times. The V call is TRBV19, the J call TRBJ2-7, with 12 bases matching TRBD2. This CDR3 comprises 16 residues. In germline, CDR1 is LNHDA, CDR2 SQIVND (reference sequence). J was trimmed by 4 bases and V by 5 bases; bases with no gene match: 9. The CDR3 coding sequence is TGTGCCAGTAGTCTGACTAGCGGGAGTTTCAATTACGAGCAGTACTTC. Residues: CASSLTSGSFNYEQYF.

This clonotype was seen repeatedly, ten times or more. The chain recombines TRBV7-9 with TRBJ2-3; D is unresolved. The length of the CDR3 is 13 residues. Germline V gene lookup returns CDR1 SEHNR and CDR2 FQNEAQ (reference sequence). V lost 1 base, J lost 0 bases, and 2 bases lay in between. CDR3: CASSLDSTDTQYF. Written as DNA, the CDR3 is TGTGCCAGCAGCTTAGACAGCACAGATACGCAGTATTTT.

This clonotype was counted between two and nine times. The chain couples TRBV20-1 to TRBJ2-7, with a weak D call TRBD1 (6 bases). V lost 2 bases and J 7 bases, leaving 15 bases between the germline ends. Germline lookup yields CDR1 DFQATT and CDR2 SNEGSKA (reference sequence). The CDR3 sequence is 13 residues long. CDR3 residues: CSARRGGAGEQYF. CDR3 DNA sequence: TGCAGTGCTAGACGTGGGGGCGCGGGTGAGCAGTACTTC.

Only a few counts were recorded for this clonotype. J is TRBJ2-3 and V is TRBV12-3 or TRBV12-4; 14 bases align to TRBD2. Trimming removed 3 bases from V and 1 base from J; junction bases left unmatched: 9. The CDR3 totals 19 residues. The CDR3 region is CASSFGGTSGSRGTDTQYF. The CDR3 DNA is TGTGCCAGCAGTTTTGGAGGGACTAGCGGGAGTCGGGGCACAGATACGCAGTATTTT.

This chain uses TRBV10-3 with TRBJ1-3; 8 nucleotides agree with TRBD1. V was pared by 2 bases and J by 2 bases, with 5 bases of the junction left unmatched. Germline-derived CDR1 and CDR2 are ENHRY and SYGVKD. CDR3 length: 16 amino acids. The CDR3 loop reads CAISETGGSAGNTIYF. The CDR3 nucleotides are TGTGCCATCAGTGAGACAGGGGGATCAGCTGGAAACACCATATATTTT.

This clonotype was found a few times. Relative to the germline gene, one junction end is altered; a read error may explain this. The chain links TRBV5-4 to TRBJ2-1; 7 bases are shared with TRBD1. The CDR3 contains 12 residues. CDR1 SGHNT and CDR2 YYREEE come from the germline V gene (reference sequence). DNA of the CDR3: TGTGCCAGCAGCTTGGGGAGACAGGGTTGGGCCTTC. This encodes CASSLGRQGWAF.

The chain has TRBV20-1 and TRBJ2-7; D gene unclear. The germline V gene has CDR1 DFQATT and CDR2 SNEGSKA (reference sequence). The CDR3 is 13 amino acids. V lost 2 bases, J lost 0 bases, and 8 bases lay in between. The CDR3 DNA reads as TGCAGTGCTAGATTTTGGTACTCCTACGAGCAGTACTTC. Protein product: CSARFWYSYEQYF.

The chain carries TRBV27 and TRBJ2-5, with D possibly called TRBD1 or TRBD2 (5 bases each). This CDR3 contains 15 residues. The V end was cut by 5 bases, the J end by 5 bases, with 18 bases between. Per the germline V gene, CDR1 is MNHEY and CDR2 is SMNVEV (reference sequence). The CDR3 DNA reads as TGTGCCAGCAGTGTCCGGGACCCTTCTTGGGAGACCCAGTACTTC. Residues: CASSVRDPSWETQYF.

The chain employs TRBV6-1 and TRBJ1-1; the D gene is possibly TRBD1 (6 bases). CDR3 length: 14 amino acids. Germline-derived CDR1 and CDR2 are MNHNS and SASEGT. The V and J ends lost 6 bases and 5 bases respectively, with 16 bases between them. The CDR3 region is CASRIQGFWTEAFF. DNA for the CDR3: TGTGCCAGCAGAATACAGGGCTTCTGGACTGAAGCTTTCTTT.

This clonotype was seen repeatedly, ten times or more. The chain combines TRBV9 with TRBJ2-1; a possible D gene is TRBD1 (6 bases). The germline CDR1 and CDR2 sequences are SGDLS and YYNGEE. There are 15 residues in the CDR3. Deletions cut 0 bases from V and 8 bases from J, with 15 bases between. CDR3 nucleotides: TGTGCCAGCAGCGTAGCTCACAGGGCCACGGATGAGCAGTTCTTC. Translating gives CASSVAHRATDEQFF.

The chain uses TRBV6-5 and TRBJ2-5, with D possibly TRBD2 on 6 matching bases. CDR1 is MNHEY, CDR2 SVGAGI, per germline. Trimming removed 0 bases at V and 10 bases at J, with 9 bases between. The CDR3 runs 12 residues. CDR3: CASSYSRGGQYF. The DNA for the CDR3 is TGTGCCAGCAGTTACTCGCGGGGCGGCCAGTACTTC.

Ten or more counts support this clonotype. The CDR3 loop reads CAWSGGIDSPLHF. In DNA, the CDR3 is TGTGCCTGGAGTGGGGGGATAGATTCACCCCTCCACTTT. The genes are TRBV30 and TRBJ1-6, with D tentatively TRBD1 (5 bases). Germline assignment: CDR1 GTSNPN and CDR2 SVGIG (reference sequence). This CDR3 region has 13 residues. Trimming removed 1 base at V and 8 bases at J, with 9 bases between. Using reference TRBV30 and TRBJ1-6 for the parts outside the CDR3, the full variable domain is SQTIHQWPATLVQPVGSPLSLECTVEGTSNPNLYWYRQAAGRGLQLLFYSVGIGQISSEVPQNLSASRPQDRQFILSSKKLLLSDSGFYLCAWSGGIDSPLHFGNGTRLTVT.

The chain is built from TRBV5-1 and TRBJ1-5; TRBD1 aligns across 7 bases. CDR1 and CDR2 from the germline V gene are SGHRS and YFSETQ. The CDR3 is 15 amino acids. Trimming removed 0 bases from V and 1 base from J; junction bases left unmatched: 1. CDR3 sequence: CASSLEGASNQPQHF. The CDR3 nucleotides are TGCGCCAGCAGCTTGGAGGGGGCCAGCAATCAGCCCCAGCATTTT. The whole variable domain, filled in from reference TRBV5-1 and TRBJ1-5, reads KAGVTQTPRYLIKTRGQQVTLSCSPISGHRSVSWYQQTPGQGLQFLFEYFSETQRNKGNFPGRFSGRQFSNSRSEMNVSTLELGDSALYLCASSLEGASNQPQHFGDGTRLSIL.